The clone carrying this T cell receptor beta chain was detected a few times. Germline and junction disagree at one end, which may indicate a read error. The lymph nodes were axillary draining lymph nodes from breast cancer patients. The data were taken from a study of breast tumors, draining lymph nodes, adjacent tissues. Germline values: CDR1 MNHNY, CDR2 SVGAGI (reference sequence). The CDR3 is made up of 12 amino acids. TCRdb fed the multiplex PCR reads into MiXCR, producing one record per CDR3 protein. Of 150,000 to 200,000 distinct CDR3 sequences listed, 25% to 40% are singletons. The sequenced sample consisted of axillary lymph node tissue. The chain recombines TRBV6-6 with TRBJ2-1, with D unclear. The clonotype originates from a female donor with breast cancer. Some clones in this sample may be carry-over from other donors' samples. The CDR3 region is CASTSTYNEQLF. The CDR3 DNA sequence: TGTGCCAGCACCTCGACTTACAATGAGCAGCTCTTC.